Sequencing of this TCR beta chain was carried out in a study of T-cell memory formation after mild COVID-19. As regards this clonotype: As yet, its antigen is unknown.

Whole-study findings and limits: Clones shrinking from day 15 to 85 showed even CD4/CD8 mixes; later expanders tilted CD4+. Contracting CD4+ clones were located mainly in CM and EM, and CD8+ clones in EMRA. Memory cells collected pre-infection included some clones that later responded, suggesting cross-reactive memory joined.

TCRdb reanalysed the 5' RACE reads using MiXCR and keeps one entry per CDR3 protein. The sample carries roughly 250,000 distinct CDR3 sequences, around 15% recorded once. V was trimmed by 4 bases and J by 3 bases, leaving 14 bases between them. Germline loops: CDR1 SGHRS, CDR2 YFSETQ. This CDR3 spans 14 amino acids. Sequencing used PBMCs or a T cell subset sorted from them (not recorded which). The TCR sequence derives from a man between 18 and 29 years old who had mild COVID-19 (a few samples of this study predate the infection). Cell type and time point are not known. The chain uses TRBV5-1 and TRBJ2-7, with D perhaps matching TRBD1 or TRBD2 (7 bases each). The CDR3 nucleotides are TGCGCCAGCAGCGTTCAGGGGGGGCACTACGAGCAGTACGTC. It specifies CASSVQGGHYEQYV.